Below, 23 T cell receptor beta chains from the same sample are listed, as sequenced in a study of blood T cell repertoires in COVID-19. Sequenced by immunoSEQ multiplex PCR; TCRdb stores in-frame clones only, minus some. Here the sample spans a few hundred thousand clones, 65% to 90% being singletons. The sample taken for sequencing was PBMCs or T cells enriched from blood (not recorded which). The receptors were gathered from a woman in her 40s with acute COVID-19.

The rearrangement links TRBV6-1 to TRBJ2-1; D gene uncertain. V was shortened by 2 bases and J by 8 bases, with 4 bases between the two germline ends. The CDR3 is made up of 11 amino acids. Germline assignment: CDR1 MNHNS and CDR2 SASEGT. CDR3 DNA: TGTGCCAGCAGTGAACTTGATGAGCAGTTCTTC. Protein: CASSELDEQFF.

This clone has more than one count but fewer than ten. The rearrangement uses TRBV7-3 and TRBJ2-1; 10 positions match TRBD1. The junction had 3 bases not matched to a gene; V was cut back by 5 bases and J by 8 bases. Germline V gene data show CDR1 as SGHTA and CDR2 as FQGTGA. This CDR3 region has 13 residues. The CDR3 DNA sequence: TGTGCCAGCAGCCGACAGGGGGCCGATGAGCAGTTCTTC. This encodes CASSRQGADEQFF.

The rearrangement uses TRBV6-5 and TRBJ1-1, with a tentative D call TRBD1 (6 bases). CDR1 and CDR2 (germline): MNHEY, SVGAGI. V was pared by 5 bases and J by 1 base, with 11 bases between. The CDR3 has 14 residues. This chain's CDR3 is CASSRTRGNTEAFF. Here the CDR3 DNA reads TGTGCCAGCAGTCGTACCAGGGGGAACACTGAAGCTTTCTTT.

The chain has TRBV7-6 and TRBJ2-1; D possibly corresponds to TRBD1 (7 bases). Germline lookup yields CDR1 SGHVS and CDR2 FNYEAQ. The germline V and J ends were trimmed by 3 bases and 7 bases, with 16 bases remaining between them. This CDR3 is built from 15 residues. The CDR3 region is CASSFSGTAGNEQFF. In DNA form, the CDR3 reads TGTGCCAGCAGCTTTTCCGGGACAGCGGGTAATGAGCAGTTCTTC.

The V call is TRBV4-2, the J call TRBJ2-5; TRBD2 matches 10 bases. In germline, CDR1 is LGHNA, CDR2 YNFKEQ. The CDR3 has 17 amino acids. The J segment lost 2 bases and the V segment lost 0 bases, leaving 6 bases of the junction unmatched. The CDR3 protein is CASSQDPWTSGQETQYF. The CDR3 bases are TGTGCCAGCAGCCAAGATCCGTGGACTAGCGGACAAGAGACCCAGTACTTC.

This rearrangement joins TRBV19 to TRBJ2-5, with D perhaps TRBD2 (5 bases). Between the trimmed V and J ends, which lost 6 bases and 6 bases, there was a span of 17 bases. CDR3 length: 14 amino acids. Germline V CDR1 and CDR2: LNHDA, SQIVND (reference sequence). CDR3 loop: CASSRGLTGKTQYF. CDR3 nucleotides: TGTGCCAGTAGCCGGGGTCTCACGGGGAAGACCCAGTACTTC.

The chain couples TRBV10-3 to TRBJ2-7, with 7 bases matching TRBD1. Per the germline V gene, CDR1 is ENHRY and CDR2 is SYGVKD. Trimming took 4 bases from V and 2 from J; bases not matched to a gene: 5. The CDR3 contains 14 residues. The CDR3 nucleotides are TGTGCCATCAGTGTCCAGGGACAGACCTACGAGCAGTACTTC. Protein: CAISVQGQTYEQYF.

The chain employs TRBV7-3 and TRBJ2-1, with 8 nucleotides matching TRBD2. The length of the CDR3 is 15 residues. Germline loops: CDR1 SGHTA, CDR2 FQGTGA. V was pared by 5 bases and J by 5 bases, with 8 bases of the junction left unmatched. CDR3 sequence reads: CASSLQSGGNNEQFF. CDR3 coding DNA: TGTGCCAGCAGCCTACAAAGCGGGGGAAACAATGAGCAGTTCTTC.

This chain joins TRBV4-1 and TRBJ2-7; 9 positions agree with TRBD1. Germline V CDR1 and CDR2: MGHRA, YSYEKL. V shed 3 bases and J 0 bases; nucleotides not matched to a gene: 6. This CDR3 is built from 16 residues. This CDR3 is CASSHGDRAASYEQYF. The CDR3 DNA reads TGCGCCAGCAGCCATGGGGACAGGGCCGCCTCCTACGAGCAGTACTTC.

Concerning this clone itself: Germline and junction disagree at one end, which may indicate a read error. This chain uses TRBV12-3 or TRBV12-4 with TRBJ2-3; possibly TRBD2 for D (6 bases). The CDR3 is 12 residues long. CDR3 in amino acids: CASSPGGLETNF. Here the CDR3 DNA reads TGTGCCAGCAGCCCCGGGGGATTAGAGACGAATTTT.

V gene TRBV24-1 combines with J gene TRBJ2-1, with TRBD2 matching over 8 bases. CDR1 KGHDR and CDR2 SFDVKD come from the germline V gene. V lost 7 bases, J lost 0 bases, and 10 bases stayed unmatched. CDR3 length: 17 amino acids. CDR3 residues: CATSLAAGGSSYNEQFF. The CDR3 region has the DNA TGTGCCACCAGCCTTGCGGCGGGGGGTAGCTCCTACAATGAGCAGTTCTTC.

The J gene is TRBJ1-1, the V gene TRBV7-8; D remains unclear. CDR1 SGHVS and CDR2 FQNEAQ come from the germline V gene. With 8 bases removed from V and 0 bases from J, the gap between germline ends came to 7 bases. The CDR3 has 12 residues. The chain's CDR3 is CASEGMNTEAFF. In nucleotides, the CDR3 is TGTGCCAGCGAGGGAATGAACACTGAAGCTTTCTTT. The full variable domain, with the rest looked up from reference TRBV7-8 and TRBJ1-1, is GAGVSQSPRYKVAKRGQDVALRCDPISGHVSLFWYQQALGQGPEFLTYFQNEAQLDKSGLPSDRFFAERPEGSVSTLKIQRTQQEDSAVYLCASEGMNTEAFFGQGTRLTVV.

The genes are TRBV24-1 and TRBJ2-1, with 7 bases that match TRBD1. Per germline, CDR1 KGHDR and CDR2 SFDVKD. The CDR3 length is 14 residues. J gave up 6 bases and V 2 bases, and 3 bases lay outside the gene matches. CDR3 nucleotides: TGTGCCACCAGTGATTCCCGACAGGGCAATGAGCAGTTCTTC. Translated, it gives CATSDSRQGNEQFF.

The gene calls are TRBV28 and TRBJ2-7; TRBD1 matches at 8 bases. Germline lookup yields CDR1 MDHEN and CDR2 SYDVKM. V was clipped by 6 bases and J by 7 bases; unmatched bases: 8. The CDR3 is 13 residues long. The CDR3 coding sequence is TGTGCCAGCAGGTCCGGACAGGGCGGGGAGCAGTACTTC. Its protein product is CASRSGQGGEQYF.

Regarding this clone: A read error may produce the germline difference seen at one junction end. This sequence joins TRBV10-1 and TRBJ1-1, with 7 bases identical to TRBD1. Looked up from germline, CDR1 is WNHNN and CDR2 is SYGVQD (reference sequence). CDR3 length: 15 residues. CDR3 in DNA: TGCGCCAGCAGTGAGTACTCGACAGGGAACGCTGAAGCTTTCTTT. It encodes CASSEYSTGNAEAFF.

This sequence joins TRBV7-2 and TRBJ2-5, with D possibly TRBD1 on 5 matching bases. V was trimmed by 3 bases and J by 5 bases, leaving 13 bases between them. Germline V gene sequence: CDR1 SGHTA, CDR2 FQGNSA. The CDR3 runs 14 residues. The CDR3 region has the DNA TGTGCCAGCAGCTTGTGGCAGGGTAGGGAGACCCAGTACTTC. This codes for CASSLWQGRETQYF.

The CDR3 coding sequence is TGTGCCAGCAGTACGACAGGGGGCGCGGAAGGAGACTCTGGAAACACCATATATTTT. It is translated as CASSTTGGAEGDSGNTIYF. V and J are TRBV27 and TRBJ1-3; 10 bases are shared with TRBD1. The V and J ends lost 5 bases and 0 bases, in that order; junction bases with no gene match: 13. CDR1 and CDR2 (germline): MNHEY, SMNVEV (reference sequence). The CDR3 is 19 amino acids.

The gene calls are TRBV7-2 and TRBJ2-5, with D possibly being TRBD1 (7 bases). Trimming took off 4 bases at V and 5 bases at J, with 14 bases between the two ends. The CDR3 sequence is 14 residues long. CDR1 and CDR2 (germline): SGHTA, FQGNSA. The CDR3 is CASSSQGGWETQYF. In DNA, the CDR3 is TGTGCCAGCAGCTCCCAGGGGGGTTGGGAGACCCAGTACTTC.

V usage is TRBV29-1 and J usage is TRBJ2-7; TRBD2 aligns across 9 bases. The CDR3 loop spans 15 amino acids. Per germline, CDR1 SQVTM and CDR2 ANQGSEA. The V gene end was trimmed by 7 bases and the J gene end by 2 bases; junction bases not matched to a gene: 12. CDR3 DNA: TGCAGCGCTCTGATTAGCGGGAGAAGCCCCTACGAGCAGTACTTC. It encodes CSALISGRSPYEQYF.

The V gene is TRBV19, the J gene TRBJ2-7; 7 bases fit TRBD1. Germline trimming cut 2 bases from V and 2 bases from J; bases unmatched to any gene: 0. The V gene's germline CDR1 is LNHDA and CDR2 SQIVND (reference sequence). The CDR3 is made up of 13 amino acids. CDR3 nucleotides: TGTGCCAGTAGTATACAGGGGGCCTACGAGCAGTACTTC. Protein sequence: CASSIQGAYEQYF.

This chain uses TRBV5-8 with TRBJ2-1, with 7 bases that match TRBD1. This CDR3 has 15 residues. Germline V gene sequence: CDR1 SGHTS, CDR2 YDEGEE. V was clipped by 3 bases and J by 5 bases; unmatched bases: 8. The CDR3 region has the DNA TGTGCCAGCAGCTCCGGCGGCACAGGGGACAATGAGCAGTTCTTC. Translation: CASSSGGTGDNEQFF.

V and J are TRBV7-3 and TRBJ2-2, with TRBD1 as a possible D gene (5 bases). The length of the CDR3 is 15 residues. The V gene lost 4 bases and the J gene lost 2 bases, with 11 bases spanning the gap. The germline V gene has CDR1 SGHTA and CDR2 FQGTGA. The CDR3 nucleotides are TGTGCCAGCAGCTCCGCTAGGGGAAACACCGGGGAGCTGTTTTTT. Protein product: CASSSARGNTGELFF.

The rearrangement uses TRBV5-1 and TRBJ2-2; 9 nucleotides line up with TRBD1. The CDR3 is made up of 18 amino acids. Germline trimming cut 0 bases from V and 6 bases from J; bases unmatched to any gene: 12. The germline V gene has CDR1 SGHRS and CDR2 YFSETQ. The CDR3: CASSLVERDRAGAGELFF. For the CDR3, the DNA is TGCGCCAGCAGCTTGGTAGAGAGGGACAGGGCCGGGGCCGGGGAGCTGTTTTTT.